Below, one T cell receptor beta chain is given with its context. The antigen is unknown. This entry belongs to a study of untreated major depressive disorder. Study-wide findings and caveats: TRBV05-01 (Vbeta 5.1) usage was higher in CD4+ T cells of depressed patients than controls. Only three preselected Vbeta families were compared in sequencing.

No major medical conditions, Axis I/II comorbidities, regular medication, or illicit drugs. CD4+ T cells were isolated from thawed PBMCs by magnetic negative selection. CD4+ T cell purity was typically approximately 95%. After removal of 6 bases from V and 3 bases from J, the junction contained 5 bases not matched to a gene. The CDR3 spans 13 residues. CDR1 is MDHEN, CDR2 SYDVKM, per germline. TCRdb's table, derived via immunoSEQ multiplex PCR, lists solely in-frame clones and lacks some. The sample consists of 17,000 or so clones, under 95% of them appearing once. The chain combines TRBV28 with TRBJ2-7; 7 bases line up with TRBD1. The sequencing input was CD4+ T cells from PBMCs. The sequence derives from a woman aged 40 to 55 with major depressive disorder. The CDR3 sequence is CASRPGQIYEQYF. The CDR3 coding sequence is TGTGCCAGCAGGCCGGGACAGATCTACGAGCAGTACTTC. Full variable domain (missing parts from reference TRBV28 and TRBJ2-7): DVKVTQSSRYLVKRTGEKVFLECVQDMDHENMFWYRQDPGLGLRLIYFSYDVKMKEKGDIPEGYSVSREKKERFSLILESASTNQTSMYLCASRPGQIYEQYFGPGTRLTVT.